This TCR beta chain was identified in a study of Ad26.COV2.S vaccination and SARS-CoV-2 variants (dated by TCRdb to about 2021). Context from the whole study: Donors in the vaccine arm were drawn from COV1001, a phase I-IIa trial of Ad26.COV2.S in healthy adults that was multicentre, randomized, double-blind and placebo-controlled. Investigators remained blinded to trial group allocation during experiments and outcome assessment. The specificity and breadth of SARS-CoV-2-reactive T cell receptors after Ad26.COV2.S vaccination were assessed by TCRbeta repertoire sequencing. A total of 32 samples were included in the TCR-sequenced set, comprising around 19 Ad26.COV2.S vaccine recipients, 5 placebo recipients and 8 SARS-CoV-2 convalescent individuals. Dosing of Ad26.COV2.S was intramuscular, at either 5x10^10 or 1x10^11 viral particles, delivered as one shot or as two shots spaced 56 days apart. Trial participants were randomized into five groups of five, in which low-dose or high-dose Ad26.COV2.S was given once or twice, or placebo was given on both occasions. Overall study outcomes, separate from this receptor: Higher spike-specific TCR breadth was observed in Ad26.COV2.S recipients than in placebo recipients (P = 0.0014). The study was not powered for comparison of responses between vaccine doses or regimens. Vaccine and placebo recipients had comparable non-spike TCR breadth, which fits with the vaccine containing only spike. The authors noted that total T cell responses may have been underestimated by the TCR breadth and depth analyses. After vaccination, spike-specific CD8+ and CD4+ T cell responses were reported to show substantial breadth.

TCRbeta CDR3 regions were sequenced with the immunoSEQ Assay. After extraction, genomic DNA underwent amplification by bias-controlled multiplex PCR, followed by high-throughput sequencing. Under the source paper's analysis protocol: Collapsing and filtering of sequences were performed to quantify the absolute abundance of each unique TCRbeta CDR3 region. T cell fraction was estimated by normalizing TCRbeta template counts to usable DNA, which was measured by amplifying reference genes present in all nucleated cells. Repertoire TCRs were annotated as SARS-CoV-2-specific by exact matching of V gene, CDR3 amino acid sequence and J gene to a known reactive TCR set. The reference SARS-CoV-2 TCR set was obtained from MIRA and was filtered for enrichment in COVID-19-positive ImmuneCODE repertoires, whereby public or cross-reactive TCRs were removed. Using the MIRA antigens, annotated TCRs were further analysed by specific ORF or by position within an ORF. Breadth was defined as annotated unique rearrangements over total unique productive rearrangements; depth was the summed frequency of those rearrangements. Group comparisons of TCR breadth used two-sided Wilcoxon rank-sum tests. TCRdb provides this immuneACCESS table in a form limited to in-frame rearrangements. Some clones are lacking; in checked studies, under half of them reflect an unresolved V gene, and why the rest are absent is not known. The V and J calls and clone size are taken from that table; D and trimming were inferred from the DNA. A total of more than 350,000 clones appear in this sample, around 90% of them only once. Of the sample, 9.5% to 15% falls within the top ten clones.

Turning to this clone: Its target antigen remains unknown. No quality values exist for individual bases; no much larger clone is one base distant.

What the treatment or condition label conveys for this sample: around 19 received Ad26.COV2.S at low or high dose, single or two shots; roughly 5 received placebo; per-sample allocation not given. Repertoires of vaccine and placebo recipients were sequenced from samples collected on day 63 after the first injection. Cohort 1b enrolled 25 to 30 adults aged 18-55 years at a single site in Boston, USA, between 29 July and 7 August 2020. Ad26.COV2.S consisted of a replication-incompetent adenovirus type 26 vector by which a prefusion-stabilized SARS-CoV-2 spike protein from the original Wuhan strain was expressed. Spanning cysteine to phenylalanine, the CDR3 consists of 15 amino acids. The entry retains the CDR3 DNA only, 45 bases that are in frame from base 1. According to the germline V gene, CDR1 reads KGHSH and CDR2 reads LQKENI. At the junction V is shortened by 2 bases and J by 1 base, with 8 bases in between.

The rearranged chain carries TRBV18 and TRBJ2-2; a tentative D call is TRBD2 (6 bases match). The clonotype comes from a person aged 18 to 59 who received the Ad26.COV2.S COVID-19 vaccine or a placebo. The material sequenced was peripheral blood, taken in a trial of Ad26.COV2.S vaccine versus placebo. The nucleotides read TGTGCCAGCTCACCATTGCGGGGGAACACCGGGGAGCTGTTTTTT. Its amino acids are CASSPLRGNTGELFF. The variable domain in full, with residues beyond the CDR3 obtained from the reference TRBV18 and TRBJ2-2 genes, is NAGVMQNPRHLVRRRGQEARLRCSPMKGHSHVYWYRQLPEEGLKFMVYLQKENIIDESGMPKERFSAEFPKEGPSILRIQQVVRGDSAAYFCASSPLRGNTGELFFGEGSRLTVL.